The 26 T cell receptor beta chains given below trace back to one sample, sequenced in a study of blood T cell repertoires in COVID-19 (dated by TCRdb to the early 2020s). The protocol used for the library was the immunoSEQ multiplex PCR assay. TCRdb retrieved this table from immuneACCESS and kept in-frame rearrangements only. Not all clones are present; in checked studies, unresolved V genes account for under half, and no reason is known for the remainder. This sample is represented by 150,000 to 200,000 clones; approximately 87% of them were singletons. The top ten clones comprise 3.5% to 4.5% of the sample. Sequenced material: peripheral blood. All receptors come from a man younger than 35 with active or convalescent COVID-19.

The gene calls are TRBV6-5 and TRBJ2-7, with no clear D. Trimming left V 7 bases short and J 0 bases short, with 13 bases between. The CDR3 length is 14 residues. The germline gives CDR1 MNHEY, CDR2 SVGAGI. CDR3 loop: CASIRGTASYEQYF. DNA for the CDR3: TGTGCCAGCATACGTGGCACCGCCTCCTACGAGCAGTACTTC.

The table lists this clone with a few counts. In nucleotides, the CDR3 is TGTGCCAGCAGCTTAGGAAACGAGGGCACTGAAGCTTTCTTT. Its translation is CASSLGNEGTEAFF. The V call is TRBV11-3, the J call TRBJ1-1; D unclear. The CDR3 has 14 amino acids. Trimming cost V 1 base and J 4 bases, with 10 bases left between them. Germline CDR1 is SGHNT and CDR2 is YENEEA.

In the case of this clone: Different DNA sequences within this sample yield the same CDR3. V and J are TRBV5-1 and TRBJ1-4; D ambiguous. V gave up 0 bases and J gave up 0 bases, with 6 bases separating them. CDR3 size: 15 residues. CDR1 and CDR2 (germline): SGHRS, YFSETQ. The CDR3 DNA reads as TGCGCCAGCAGCTTGGGGACTGCAACTAATGAAAAACTGTTTTTT. Translation gives CASSLGTATNEKLFF. The full variable domain, in which reference TRBV5-1 and TRBJ1-4 provide the parts outside the CDR3, is KAGVTQTPRYLIKTRGQQVTLSCSPISGHRSVSWYQQTPGQGLQFLFEYFSETQRNKGNFPGRFSGRQFSNSRSEMNVSTLELGDSALYLCASSLGTATNEKLFFGSGTQLSVL.

The V gene is TRBV19, the J gene TRBJ1-4, with 9 bases aligning to TRBD1. The germline CDR1 and CDR2 sequences are LNHDA and SQIVND (reference sequence). The V gene end was trimmed by 8 bases and the J gene end by 6 bases; junction bases not matched to a gene: 10. This CDR3 spans 15 amino acids. The CDR3 DNA reads TGTGCCAGTGTCGATTCGGGACAGGGAGATGAAAAACTGTTTTTT. Residues: CASVDSGQGDEKLFF.

This clone was detected once. V usage is TRBV28 and J usage is TRBJ1-4; TRBD1 is a possible D gene (5 bases). CDR3 length equals 15 residues. CDR1 and CDR2 (germline): MDHEN, SYDVKM. V was cut by 3 bases and J by 7 bases, with 15 bases left in between. CDR3 DNA sequence: TGTGCCAGCAGTTTCGCTGGGGCGCGGGGTGAAAAACTGTTTTTT. Its translation is CASSFAGARGEKLFF. The full variable domain, its missing parts supplied by reference TRBV28 and TRBJ1-4, is DVKVTQSSRYLVKRTGEKVFLECVQDMDHENMFWYRQDPGLGLRLIYFSYDVKMKEKGDIPEGYSVSREKKERFSLILESASTNQTSMYLCASSFAGARGEKLFFGSGTQLSVL.

This chain uses TRBV7-8 with TRBJ2-5, with D possibly matching TRBD2 (5 bases). The V and J ends lost 5 bases and 0 bases respectively, with 16 bases between them. The CDR3 has 16 residues. The germline V gene encodes CDR1 SGHVS and CDR2 FQNEAQ. CDR3 sequence (DNA): TGTGCCAGCAGCCTACCACGGGATCTGTACCAAGAGACCCAGTACTTC. Translation gives CASSLPRDLYQETQYF.

In this sample, this clone turned up a few times. V usage is TRBV28 and J usage is TRBJ1-2; 10 positions agree with TRBD1. Germline CDR1 and CDR2: MDHEN and SYDVKM. The CDR3 is made up of 15 amino acids. J lost 6 bases, V lost 5 bases, and 9 bases had no gene match. The CDR3 DNA reads as TGTGCCAGCAGTCCCGGGACAGGGGCTAGGGATGGCTACACCTTC. It specifies CASSPGTGARDGYTF.

CDR3 loop: CASSPGDRITNQPQHF. The CDR3 DNA is TGTGCCAGCAGCCCCGGGGACAGGATAACCAATCAGCCCCAGCATTTT. The V call is TRBV3-1 (or the pseudogene TRBV3-2), the J call TRBJ1-5, with TRBD1 matching 8 bases. The V gene's germline CDR1 is LGHDT and CDR2 YNNKEL (reference sequence). With V trimmed by 4 bases and J by 3 bases, 8 bases remained unmatched. The CDR3 loop spans 16 amino acids.

V is TRBV12-5 and J is TRBJ1-2; a possible D gene is TRBD1 (5 bases). CDR1 is LGHNT, CDR2 FRNRAP, per germline. Trimming took 6 bases from V and 0 from J, leaving 14 bases between them. This CDR3 region has 15 residues. CDR3 DNA sequence: TGTGCTAGTGGCGCCTCGGGGGAAGCTAACTATGGCTACACCTTC. Protein: CASGASGEANYGYTF. Full variable domain (outside the CDR3, taken from reference TRBV12-5 and TRBJ1-2): DARVTQTPRHKVTEMGQEVTMRCQPILGHNTVFWYRQTMMQGLELLAYFRNRAPLDDSGMPKDRFSAEMPDATLATLKIQPSEPRDSAVYFCASGASGEANYGYTFGSGTRLTVV.

With regard to this clone: Additional DNA sequences in this sample encode the identical CDR3. The genes are TRBV3-1 (or the pseudogene TRBV3-2) and TRBJ1-5, with TRBD1 as a possible D gene (6 bases). CDR3 length equals 14 residues. The germline V and J ends were trimmed by 8 bases and 7 bases, with 18 bases remaining between them. Germline CDR1 is LGHDT and CDR2 is YNNKEL (reference sequence). CDR3 sequence: CASGMGTSNQPQHF. The DNA for the CDR3 is TGTGCCAGCGGCATGGGGACATCGAACCAGCCCCAGCATTTT.

The V call is TRBV5-1, the J call TRBJ1-2, with TRBD1 identical over 7 bases. The trim removed 4 bases at V and 4 bases at J, leaving 19 bases unmatched. The CDR3 has 18 amino acids. Germline loops: CDR1 SGHRS, CDR2 YFSETQ. The DNA for the CDR3 is TGCGCCAGCAGCCTCAGGGGCACCGCGGGGACAGATGGCTATGGCTACACCTTC. This encodes CASSLRGTAGTDGYGYTF.

This clone came up once. This sequence joins TRBV2 and TRBJ1-5, with 7 bases matching TRBD1. Germline CDR1 and CDR2: SNHLY and FYNNEI. V shed 6 bases, J shed 9 bases, and the junction held 20 bases outside the gene matches. The CDR3 sequence is 17 residues long. In DNA form, the CDR3 reads TGTGCCAGCAGCTTAGACAGGGAATATCCACCGGTATCGCCCCAGCATTTT. It is translated as CASSLDREYPPVSPQHF.

A single count supports this clone. The chain uses TRBV6-5 and TRBJ1-5, with D tentatively TRBD1 (5 bases). Trimming shortened V by 6 bases and J by 9 bases, and 18 bases separated the two germline ends. There are 14 residues in the CDR3. Germline V gives CDR1 MNHEY, CDR2 SVGAGI. In DNA form, the CDR3 reads TGTGCCAGCAGCGCCTCGGGGGTCAGTCGGCCCCAGCATTTT. Translating gives CASSASGVSRPQHF.

The chain is built from TRBV5-5 and TRBJ2-7; 10 nucleotides agree with TRBD2. The CDR3 contains 14 residues. CDR1 and CDR2 (germline): SGHKS, YYEKEE (reference sequence). J gave up 11 bases and V 0 bases, and 8 bases lay outside the gene matches. The CDR3 DNA is TGTGCCAGCAGCTTGGGAAGCGGGGGGGCCTTAGAGTACGTC. This gives the protein CASSLGSGGALEYV.

The CDR3 nucleotides read TGCAGTGCTCGTGGACTAGCGGGAGGGGGAGAGACCCAGTACTTC. It yields the protein CSARGLAGGGETQYF. The chain couples TRBV20-1 to TRBJ2-5, with TRBD2 identical over 15 bases. Germline V lookup: CDR1 DFQATT, CDR2 SNEGSKA (reference sequence). The V and J ends lost 5 bases and 4 bases, in that order; junction bases with no gene match: 5. The CDR3 loop spans 15 amino acids.

V is TRBV4-1 and J is TRBJ1-4; a possible D gene is TRBD1 (6 bases). The CDR3 covers 17 residues. V was cut by 0 bases and J by 8 bases, with 19 bases left in between. Germline V gene sequence: CDR1 MGHRA, CDR2 YSYEKL. CDR3: CASSQDEDRGGTEKLFF. The CDR3 nucleotides read TGCGCCAGCAGCCAAGATGAGGATAGAGGGGGTACCGAAAAACTGTTTTTT.

This clone has a single count. The chain combines TRBV19 with TRBJ2-1, with TRBD2 matching 11 bases. This CDR3 comprises 16 residues. Germline V gene lookup returns CDR1 LNHDA and CDR2 SQIVND (reference sequence). J was trimmed by 4 bases and V by 10 bases; bases with no gene match: 12. As DNA, the CDR3 is TGTGCCACCTGGGGGCTAGCGGGGGGACCATACAATGAGCAGTTCTTC. It encodes CATWGLAGGPYNEQFF.

The chain couples TRBV6-5 to TRBJ1-2; D remains ambiguous. This CDR3 region has 15 residues. Per the germline V gene, CDR1 is MNHEY and CDR2 is SVGAGI. V lost 0 bases and J lost 8, with 16 bases in between. CDR3 amino acids: CASSYSAGQHRGYTF. Written as DNA, the CDR3 is TGTGCCAGCAGTTACTCGGCAGGCCAGCATAGGGGCTACACCTTC.

V usage is TRBV4-3 and J usage is TRBJ1-5; tentatively, D is TRBD1 (5 bases). There are 15 residues in the CDR3. CDR1 and CDR2 (germline): LGHNA, YSLEER. V lost 0 bases, J lost 8 bases, and 14 bases lay in between. The CDR3 is CASSQDRQGIEPQHF. CDR3 nucleotide sequence: TGCGCCAGCAGCCAAGATAGGCAGGGTATCGAGCCCCAGCATTTT.

A word on this clone: A junction boundary mismatches the germline segment, possibly from a read error. This chain joins TRBV6-2 or TRBV6-3 and TRBJ1-2; D is uncertain. Per germline, CDR1 MNHEY and CDR2 SVGEGT. CDR3 size: 13 residues. DNA of the CDR3: TGTGCCAGCAGCCGTGGCGGCGCATATGACTACACCTTC. This codes for CASSRGGAYDYTF.

The V call is TRBV27, the J call TRBJ2-2, with 9 bases that match TRBD2. This CDR3 contains 14 residues. The germline V gene encodes CDR1 MNHEY and CDR2 SMNVEV (reference sequence). V gave up 8 bases and J gave up 7 bases; unmatched junction bases: 8. The CDR3 sequence is CASSVAGVLGELFF. The DNA for the CDR3 is TGTGCCAGCTCGGTAGCGGGAGTACTCGGGGAGCTGTTTTTT.

This sequence joins TRBV12-5 and TRBJ2-5; a possible D gene is TRBD2 (6 bases). The last part of the DNA fits TRBJ2-7 better; the J call may be wrong. The CDR3 is made up of 13 amino acids. From germline, CDR1 is LGHNT and CDR2 FRNRAP. Written as DNA, the CDR3 is TGTGCTAGTGGTTTCGGAGGGTCCTACGAGCAGTACTTC. It codes for CASGFGGSYEQYF.

V is TRBV6-6 and J is TRBJ2-7, with 13 bases fitting TRBD2. Germline trimming cut 6 bases from V and 3 bases from J; bases unmatched to any gene: 11. This CDR3 is 17 amino acids long. Germline V lookup: CDR1 MNHNY, CDR2 SVGAGI (reference sequence). CDR3 amino acids: CASSRAGTSGKGYEQYF. The DNA of the CDR3 is TGTGCCAGCAGCCGAGCCGGGACTAGCGGGAAAGGCTACGAGCAGTACTTC.

This clone was detected only once. The genes are TRBV4-1 and TRBJ2-7, with D perhaps matching TRBD2 (7 bases). The V gene's germline CDR1 is MGHRA and CDR2 YSYEKL. This CDR3 is 17 amino acids long. V gave up 0 bases and J gave up 2 bases, with 17 bases separating them. In nucleotides, the CDR3 is TGCGCCAGCAGCCAAGATAAGGGGGGGGGTAAACCCTACGAGCAGTACGTC. Its protein is CASSQDKGGGKPYEQYV.

This rearrangement joins TRBV7-6 to TRBJ2-3, with TRBD2 matching 11 bases. The CDR3 sequence is 16 residues long. The ends lost 5 bases at V and 6 bases at J; junction bases unmatched: 10. Per the germline V gene, CDR1 is SGHVS and CDR2 is FNYEAQ. DNA of the CDR3: TGTGCCAGCAGCCAGGGACTAGCGGTTGCCTTGGATACGCAGTATTTT. Amino acid sequence: CASSQGLAVALDTQYF.

The chain employs TRBV29-1 and TRBJ2-7; TRBD2 agrees at 9 bases. Germline lookup yields CDR1 SQVTM and CDR2 ANQGSEA. J was trimmed by 4 bases and V by 7 bases; bases with no gene match: 8. CDR3 length equals 13 residues. The CDR3 loop reads CSARTSAGYEQYF. The CDR3 region has the DNA TGCAGCGCTCGGACTAGCGCGGGGTACGAGCAGTACTTC.